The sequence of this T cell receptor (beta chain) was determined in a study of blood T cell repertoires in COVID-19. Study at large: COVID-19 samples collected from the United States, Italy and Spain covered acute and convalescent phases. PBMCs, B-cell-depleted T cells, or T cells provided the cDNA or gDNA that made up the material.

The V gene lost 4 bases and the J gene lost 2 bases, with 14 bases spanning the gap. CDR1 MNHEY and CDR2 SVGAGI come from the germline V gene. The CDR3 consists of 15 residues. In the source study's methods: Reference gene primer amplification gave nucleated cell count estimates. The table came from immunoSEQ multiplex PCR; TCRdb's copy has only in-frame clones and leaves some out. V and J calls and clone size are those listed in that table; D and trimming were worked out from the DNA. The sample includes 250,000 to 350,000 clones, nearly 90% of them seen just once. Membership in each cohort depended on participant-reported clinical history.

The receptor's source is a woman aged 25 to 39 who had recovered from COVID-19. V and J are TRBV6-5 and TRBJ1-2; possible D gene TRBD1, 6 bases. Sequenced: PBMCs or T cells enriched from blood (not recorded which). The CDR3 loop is CASSFSRTENYGYTF. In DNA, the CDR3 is TGTGCCAGCAGTTTTTCGAGGACAGAGAACTATGGCTACACCTTC.